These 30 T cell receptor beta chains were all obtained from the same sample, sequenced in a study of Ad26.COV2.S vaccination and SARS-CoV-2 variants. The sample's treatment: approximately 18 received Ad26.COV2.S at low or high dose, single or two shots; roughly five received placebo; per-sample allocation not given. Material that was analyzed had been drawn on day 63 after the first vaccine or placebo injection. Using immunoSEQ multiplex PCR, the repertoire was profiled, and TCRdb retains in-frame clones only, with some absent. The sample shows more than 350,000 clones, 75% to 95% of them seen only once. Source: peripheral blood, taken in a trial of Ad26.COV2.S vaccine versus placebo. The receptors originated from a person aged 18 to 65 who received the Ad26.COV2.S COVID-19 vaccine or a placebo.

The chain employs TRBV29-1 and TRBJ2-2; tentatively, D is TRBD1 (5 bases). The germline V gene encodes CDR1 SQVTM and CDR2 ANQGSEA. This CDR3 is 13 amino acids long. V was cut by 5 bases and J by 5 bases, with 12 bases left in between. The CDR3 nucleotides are TGCAGCGTTAGTCCCAGGGTGACCGGGGAGCTGTTTTTT. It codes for CSVSPRVTGELFF.

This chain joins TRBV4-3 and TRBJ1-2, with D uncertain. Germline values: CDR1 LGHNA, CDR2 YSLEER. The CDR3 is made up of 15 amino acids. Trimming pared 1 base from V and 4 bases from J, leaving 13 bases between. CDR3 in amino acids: CASSQVGEGGYGYTF. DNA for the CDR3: TGCGCCAGCAGCCAAGTCGGGGAAGGCGGCTATGGCTACACCTTC.

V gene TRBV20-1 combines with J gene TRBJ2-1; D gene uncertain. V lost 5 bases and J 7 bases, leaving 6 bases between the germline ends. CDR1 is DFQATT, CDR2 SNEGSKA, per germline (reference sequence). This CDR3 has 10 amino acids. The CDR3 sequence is CSAWENEQFF. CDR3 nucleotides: TGCAGTGCTTGGGAAAATGAGCAGTTCTTC.

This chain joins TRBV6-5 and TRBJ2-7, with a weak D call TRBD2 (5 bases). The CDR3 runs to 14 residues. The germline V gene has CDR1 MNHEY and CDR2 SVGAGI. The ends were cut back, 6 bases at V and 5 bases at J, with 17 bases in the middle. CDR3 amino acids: CASRYQLGFDEQYF. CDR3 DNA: TGTGCCAGCAGATACCAACTAGGTTTCGACGAGCAGTACTTC.

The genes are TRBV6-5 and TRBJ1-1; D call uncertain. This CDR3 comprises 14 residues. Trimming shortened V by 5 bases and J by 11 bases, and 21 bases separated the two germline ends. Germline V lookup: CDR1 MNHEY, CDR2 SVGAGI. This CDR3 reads CASSNTNHRSRAFF. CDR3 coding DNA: TGTGCCAGCAGTAATACAAACCACAGATCTCGGGCTTTCTTT.

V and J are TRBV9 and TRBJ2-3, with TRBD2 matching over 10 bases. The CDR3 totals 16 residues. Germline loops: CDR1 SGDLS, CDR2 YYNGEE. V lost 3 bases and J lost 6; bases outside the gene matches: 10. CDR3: CASSGLPGLARDTQYF. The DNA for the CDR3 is TGTGCCAGCAGCGGGCTTCCGGGACTAGCGCGGGATACGCAGTATTTT. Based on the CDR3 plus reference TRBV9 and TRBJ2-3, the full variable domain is DSGVTQTPKHLITATGQRVTLRCSPRSGDLSVYWYQQSLDQGLQFLIQYYNGEERAKGNILERFSAQQFPDLHSELNLSSLELGDSALYFCASSGLPGLARDTQYFGPGTRLTVL.

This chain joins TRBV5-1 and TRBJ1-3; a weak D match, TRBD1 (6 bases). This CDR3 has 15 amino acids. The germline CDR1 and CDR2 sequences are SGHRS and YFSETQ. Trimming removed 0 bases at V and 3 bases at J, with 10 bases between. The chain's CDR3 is CASSLEAGHGNTIYF. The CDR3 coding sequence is TGCGCCAGCAGCTTGGAAGCGGGACATGGAAACACCATATATTTT.

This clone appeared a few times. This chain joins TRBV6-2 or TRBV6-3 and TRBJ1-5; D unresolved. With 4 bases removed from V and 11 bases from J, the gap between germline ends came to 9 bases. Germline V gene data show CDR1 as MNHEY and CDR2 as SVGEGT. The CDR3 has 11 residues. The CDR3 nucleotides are TGTGCCAGCAGTTCTGGAACAGCCCAGCATTTT. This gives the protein CASSSGTAQHF.

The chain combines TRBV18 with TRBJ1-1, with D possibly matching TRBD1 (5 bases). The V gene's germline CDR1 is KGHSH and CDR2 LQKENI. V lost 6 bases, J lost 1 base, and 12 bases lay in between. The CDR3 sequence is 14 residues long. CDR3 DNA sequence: TGTGCCAGCTCGTCCGGGACCGAGAACACTGAAGCTTTCTTT. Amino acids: CASSSGTENTEAFF.

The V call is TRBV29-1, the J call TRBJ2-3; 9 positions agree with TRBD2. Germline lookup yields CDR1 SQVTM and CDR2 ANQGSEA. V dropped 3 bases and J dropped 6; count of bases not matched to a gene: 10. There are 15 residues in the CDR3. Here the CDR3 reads CSVDGREGLSDTQYF. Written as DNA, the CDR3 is TGCAGCGTTGACGGGCGGGAGGGCCTGTCGGATACGCAGTATTTT.

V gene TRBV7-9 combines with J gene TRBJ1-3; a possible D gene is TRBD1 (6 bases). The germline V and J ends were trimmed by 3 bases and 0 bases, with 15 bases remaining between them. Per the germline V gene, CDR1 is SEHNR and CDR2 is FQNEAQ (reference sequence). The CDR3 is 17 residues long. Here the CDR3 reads CASSFSTGLHSGNTIYF. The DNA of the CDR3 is TGTGCCAGCAGCTTCTCGACAGGACTACACTCTGGAAACACCATATATTTT.

The CDR3 region has the DNA TGTGCCAGCAGCAAAGCCGTAATCCTAATCCGGGACAGAAATGGCTACACCTTC. This codes for CASSKAVILIRDRNGYTF. The J gene is TRBJ1-2, the V gene TRBV21-1; TRBD1 reflects the table's D call only, with no check against the DNA. TRBV21-1 is marked as a pseudogene. This CDR3 contains 18 residues.

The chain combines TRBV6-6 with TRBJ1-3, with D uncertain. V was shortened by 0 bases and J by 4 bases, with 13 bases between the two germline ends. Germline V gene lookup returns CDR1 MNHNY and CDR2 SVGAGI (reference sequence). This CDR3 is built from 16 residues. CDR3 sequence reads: CASSYSDPALGNTIYF. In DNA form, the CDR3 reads TGTGCCAGCAGTTACTCGGACCCGGCCCTAGGAAACACCATATATTTT.

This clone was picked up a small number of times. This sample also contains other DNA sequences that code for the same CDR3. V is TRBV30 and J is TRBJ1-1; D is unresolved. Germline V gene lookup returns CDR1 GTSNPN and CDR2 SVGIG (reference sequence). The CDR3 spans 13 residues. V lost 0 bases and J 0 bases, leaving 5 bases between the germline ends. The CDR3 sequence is CAWSVRVNTEAFF. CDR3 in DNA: TGTGCCTGGAGTGTAAGGGTGAACACTGAAGCTTTCTTT.

The CDR3 here is CASSDGLAGVGTGELFF. CDR3 bases: TGTGCCAGCAGCGACGGACTAGCGGGAGTAGGGACCGGGGAGCTGTTTTTT. The chain uses TRBV7-3 and TRBJ2-2, with 13 bases aligning to TRBD2. The germline CDR1 and CDR2 sequences are SGHTA and FQGTGA. CDR3 length: 17 amino acids. Trimming at V came to 5 bases and at J to 5 bases, leaving 8 bases not matched to a gene.

CDR3 sequence: CASSLGGTSGSVFF. The CDR3, as DNA: TGTGCCAGCAGCTTAGGGGGGACTAGCGGGAGTGTGTTCTTC. The V and J genes are TRBV7-6 and TRBJ2-1, with 14 bases fitting TRBD2. Per germline, CDR1 SGHVS and CDR2 FNYEAQ. Germline trimming cut 1 base from V and 15 bases from J; bases unmatched to any gene: 5. This CDR3 is 14 amino acids long. The whole variable domain, filled in from reference TRBV7-6 and TRBJ2-1, reads GAGVSQSPRYKVTKRGQDVALRCDPISGHVSLYWYRQALGQGPEFLTYFNYEAQQDKSGLPNDRFSAERPEGSISTLTIQRTEQRDSAMYRCASSLGGTSGSVFFGPGTRLTVL.

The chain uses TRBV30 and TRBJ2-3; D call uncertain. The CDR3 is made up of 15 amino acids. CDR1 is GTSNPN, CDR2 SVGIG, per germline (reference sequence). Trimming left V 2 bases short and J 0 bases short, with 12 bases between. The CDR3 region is CAWSPYPTSTDTQYF. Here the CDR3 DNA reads TGTGCCTGGAGTCCATACCCAACTAGCACAGATACGCAGTATTTT.

CDR3 amino acids: CASSVDPTSGVYNEQFF. The CDR3 DNA follows: TGCGCCAGCAGCGTTGACCCGACTAGCGGAGTTTACAATGAGCAGTTCTTC. The V and J genes are TRBV5-1 and TRBJ2-1; 9 bases match TRBD2. Germline V gives CDR1 SGHRS, CDR2 YFSETQ. CDR3 length equals 17 residues. V shed 4 bases and J 4 bases; nucleotides not matched to a gene: 12.

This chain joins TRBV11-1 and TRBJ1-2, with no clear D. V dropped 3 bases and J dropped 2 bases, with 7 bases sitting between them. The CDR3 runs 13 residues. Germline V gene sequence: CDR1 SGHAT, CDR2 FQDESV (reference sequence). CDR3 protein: CASSFGNNYGYTF. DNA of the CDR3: TGTGCCAGCAGCTTCGGGAACAACTATGGCTACACCTTC.

The CDR3 DNA is TGCAGTGCTAGTGGGACAGATCGCAATCAGCCCCAGCATTTT. Encoded protein: CSASGTDRNQPQHF. The rearrangement uses TRBV20-1 and TRBJ1-5, with 7 nucleotides matching TRBD1. V shed 3 bases, J shed 2 bases, and the junction held 4 bases outside the gene matches. The CDR3 loop spans 14 amino acids. Germline CDR1 is DFQATT and CDR2 is SNEGSKA (reference sequence).

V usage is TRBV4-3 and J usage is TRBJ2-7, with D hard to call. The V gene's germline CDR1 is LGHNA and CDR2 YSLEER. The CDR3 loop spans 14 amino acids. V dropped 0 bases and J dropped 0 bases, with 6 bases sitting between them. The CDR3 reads CASSQDENSYEQYF. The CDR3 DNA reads TGCGCCAGCAGCCAAGATGAGAACTCCTACGAGCAGTACTTC.

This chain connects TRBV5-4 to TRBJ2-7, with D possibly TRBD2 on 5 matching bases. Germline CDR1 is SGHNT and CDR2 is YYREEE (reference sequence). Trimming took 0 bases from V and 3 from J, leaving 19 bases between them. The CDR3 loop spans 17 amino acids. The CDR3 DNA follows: TGTGCCAGCAGCTTGGCCGGCCCTACGCCCAGCGGCTACGAGCAGTACTTC. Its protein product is CASSLAGPTPSGYEQYF.

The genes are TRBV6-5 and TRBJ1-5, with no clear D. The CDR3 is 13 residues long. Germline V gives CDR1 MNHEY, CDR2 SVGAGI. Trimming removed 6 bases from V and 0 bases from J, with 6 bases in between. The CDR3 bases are TGTGCCAGCAGACCAAATAGCAATCAGCCCCAGCATTTT. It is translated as CASRPNSNQPQHF.

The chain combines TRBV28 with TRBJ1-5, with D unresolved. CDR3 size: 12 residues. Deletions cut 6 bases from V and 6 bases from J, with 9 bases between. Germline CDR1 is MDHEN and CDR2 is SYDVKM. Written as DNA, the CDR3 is TGTGCCAGCAGCTCCGAAGGTCAGCCCCAGCATTTT. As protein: CASSSEGQPQHF.

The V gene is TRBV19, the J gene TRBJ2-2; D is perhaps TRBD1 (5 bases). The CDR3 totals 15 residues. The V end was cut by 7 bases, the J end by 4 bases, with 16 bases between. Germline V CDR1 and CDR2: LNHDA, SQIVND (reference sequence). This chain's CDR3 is CASTAIQGPTGELFF. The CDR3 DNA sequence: TGTGCCAGTACCGCAATTCAGGGCCCCACCGGGGAGCTGTTTTTT.

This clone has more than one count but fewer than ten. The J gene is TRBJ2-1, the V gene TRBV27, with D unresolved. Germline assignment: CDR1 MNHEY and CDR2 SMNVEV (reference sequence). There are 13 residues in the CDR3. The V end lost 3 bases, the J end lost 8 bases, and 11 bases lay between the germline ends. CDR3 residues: CASSFGSRYEQFF. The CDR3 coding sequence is TGTGCCAGCAGTTTTGGGTCTCGATATGAGCAGTTCTTC.

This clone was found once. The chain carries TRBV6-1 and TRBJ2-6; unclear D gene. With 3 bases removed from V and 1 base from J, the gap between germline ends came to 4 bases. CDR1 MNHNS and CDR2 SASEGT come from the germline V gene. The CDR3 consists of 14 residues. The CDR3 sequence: CASSEVSGANVLTF. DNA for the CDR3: TGTGCCAGCAGTGAGGTATCTGGGGCCAACGTCCTGACTTTC.

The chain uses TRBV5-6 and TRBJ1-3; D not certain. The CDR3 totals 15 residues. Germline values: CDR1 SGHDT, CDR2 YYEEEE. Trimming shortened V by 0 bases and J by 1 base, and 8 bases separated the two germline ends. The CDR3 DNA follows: TGTGCCAGCAGCTTGGAGTTACAGTCTGGAAACACCATATATTTT. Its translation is CASSLELQSGNTIYF.

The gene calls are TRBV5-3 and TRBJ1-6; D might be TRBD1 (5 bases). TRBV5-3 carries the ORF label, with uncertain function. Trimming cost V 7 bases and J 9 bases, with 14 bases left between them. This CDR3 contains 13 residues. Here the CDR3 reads CARVRDVPSPLHF. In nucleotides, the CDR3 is TGTGCCAGAGTTCGGGACGTCCCTTCACCCCTCCACTTT.

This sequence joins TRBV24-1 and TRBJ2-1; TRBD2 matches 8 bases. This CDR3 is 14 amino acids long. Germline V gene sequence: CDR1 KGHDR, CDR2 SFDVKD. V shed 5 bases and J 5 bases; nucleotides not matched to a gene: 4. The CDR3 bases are TGTGCCACCAGTGTACGGGAGGGCGACAATGAGCAGTTCTTC. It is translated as CATSVREGDNEQFF.